The subject of this entry is one TCR beta chain. Its antigen is still unknown. Trimming removed 0 bases from V and 0 bases from J, with 12 bases in between. Germline V gene data show CDR1 as SQVTM and CDR2 as ANQGSEA. CDR3 length: 16 amino acids. TCRdb re-analysed the reads in MiXCR, keeping a single row per CDR3 protein. The sample lists roughly 100,000 distinct CDR3 sequences, about 40% occurring once. These data belong to a study of T cell repertoires in cytomegalovirus infection. Study at large: The public TCR beta signatures pointed to both CMV infection and matching HLA type. Findings of the study overall: Summed frequency of public TCR beta families distinguished CMV carriers with the relevant HLA.

The TCR comes from a human donor in good health (CMV status not recorded). Some clones in this sample may be carry-over from other donors' samples. The chain couples TRBV29-1 to TRBJ2-1; D is uncertain. The material sequenced was CD8+ T cells from cultured PBMCs, taken from culture after CMV antigen stimulation. The CDR3 coding sequence is TGCAGCGTTGAAGATATCCGGATCAGCTCCTACAATGAGCAGTTCTTC. Translation gives CSVEDIRISSYNEQFF.